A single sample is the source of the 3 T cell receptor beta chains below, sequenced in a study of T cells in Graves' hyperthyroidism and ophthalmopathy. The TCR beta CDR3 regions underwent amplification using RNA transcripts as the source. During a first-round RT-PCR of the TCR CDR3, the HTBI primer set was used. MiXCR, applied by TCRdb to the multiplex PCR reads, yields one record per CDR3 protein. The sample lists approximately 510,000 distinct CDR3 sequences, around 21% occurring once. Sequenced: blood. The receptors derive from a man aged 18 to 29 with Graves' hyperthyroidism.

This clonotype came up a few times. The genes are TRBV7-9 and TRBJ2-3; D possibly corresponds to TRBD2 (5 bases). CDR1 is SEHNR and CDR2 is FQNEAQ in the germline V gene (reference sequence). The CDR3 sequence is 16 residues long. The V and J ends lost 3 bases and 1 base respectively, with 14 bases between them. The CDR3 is CASSFGRLLRTDTQYF. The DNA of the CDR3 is TGTGCCAGCAGCTTTGGGAGACTTCTACGCACAGATACGCAGTATTTT.

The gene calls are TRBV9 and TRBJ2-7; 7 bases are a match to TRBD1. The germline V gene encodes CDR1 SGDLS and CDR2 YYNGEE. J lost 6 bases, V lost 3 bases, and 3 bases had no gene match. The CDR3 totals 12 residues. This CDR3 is CASSARQGEQYF. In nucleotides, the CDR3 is TGTGCCAGCAGCGCTAGACAGGGCGAGCAGTACTTC. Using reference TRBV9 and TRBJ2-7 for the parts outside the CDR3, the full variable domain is DSGVTQTPKHLITATGQRVTLRCSPRSGDLSVYWYQQSLDQGLQFLIQYYNGEERAKGNILERFSAQQFPDLHSELNLSSLELGDSALYFCASSARQGEQYFGPGTRLTVT.

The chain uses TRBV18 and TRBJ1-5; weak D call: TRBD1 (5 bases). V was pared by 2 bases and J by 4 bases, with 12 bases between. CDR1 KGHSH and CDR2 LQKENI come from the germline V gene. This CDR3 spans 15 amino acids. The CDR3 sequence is CASSPNKQVNQPQHF. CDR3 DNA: TGTGCCAGCTCACCAAATAAACAGGTTAATCAGCCCCAGCATTTT.